The rows below give T cell receptor beta chains drawn from one sample of a study of CD8+ T cells in alopecia areata. Here immunoSEQ multiplex PCR was the method, and the copy in TCRdb shows in-frame clones only, minus some. The data show 150,000 to 190,000 clones, less than 65% seen once. The source was CD8+ T cells sorted from blood, collected at week 0. Receptors originate from a human donor with alopecia areata. Each CDR3 is given with its conserved first and last residue. A D gene is named only where the DNA matches it firmly. Part of the rows lack a size; the others show once, few, many or a class for expanded clones.

clone_size j_call v_call d_call cdr3_nt cdr3_aa
few TRBJ2-7 TRBV5-4 NA TGCGCCAGCAGCCAAGGTTCGGGGGGCCGGTTATCCGAGCAGTACTTC CASSQGSGGRLSEQYF
NA TRBJ1-1 TRBV30 NA TGTGCCTGGAGTGTGCCGGGTCGGGCCACTGAAGCTTTCTTT CAWSVPGRATEAFF
NA TRBJ2-7 TRBV4-2 TRBD1 TGTGCCAGCAGCCAAGGAGTGGACAGGGGGGTGGACGAGCAGTACTTC CASSQGVDRGVDEQYF
NA TRBJ2-1 TRBV30 TRBD2 TGTGCCTGGGGCACTAGCGGGGTTACTGAGCAGTTCTTC CAWGTSGVTEQFF
NA TRBJ1-2 TRBV30 NA TGTGCCTGGAGAACCTTCCAGGGGAACAACTATGGCTACACCTTC CAWRTFQGNNYGYTF
NA TRBJ2-7 TRBV11-3 NA TGTGCCAGCAGCTTAATTGGAGGGGTGGCGGAGCAGTACTTC CASSLIGGVAEQYF
NA TRBJ1-5 TRBV4-1 TRBD1 TGCGCCAGCAGCCCCGTAGACAGGGGGCTGAATCAGCCCCAGCATTTT CASSPVDRGLNQPQHF
NA TRBJ1-4 TRBV6-5 NA TGTGCCAGCAGTTACTCCGGAAGCGGAGGTGAAAAACTGTTTTTT CASSYSGSGGEKLFF
few TRBJ2-7 TRBV7-2 TRBD2 TGTGCCAGCAGCTTAGTCCCTAGCGGGGGGTTGTACGAGCAGTACTTC CASSLVPSGGLYEQYF
NA TRBJ1-1 TRBV7-9 NA TGTGCCAGCAGCAACAGGGTTGACACTGAAGCTTTCTTT CASSNRVDTEAFF
few TRBJ1-6 TRBV7-2 TRBD1 TGTGCCAGCAGAACCAGGGGGTTCACCTATAATTCACCCCTCCACTTT CASRTRGFTYNSPLHF
NA TRBJ2-1 TRBV13 NA TGTGCCAGCAGCGCAACTAGGAACAATGAGCAGTTCTTC CASSATRNNEQFF
few TRBJ1-1 TRBV29-1 NA TGCAGCGCCCCTGGCGGGTCCGAAGCTTTCTTT CSAPGGSEAFF
NA TRBJ1-1 TRBV5-1 NA TGCGCCAGCAGCTTCCAACAGGTGAACACTGAAGCTTTCTTT CASSFQQVNTEAFF
few TRBJ2-3 TRBV4-3 NA TGCGCCAGCAGCCAAGAGCGGGGAGGTGGAGATACGCAGTATTTT CASSQERGGGDTQYF
few TRBJ2-3 TRBV11-2 NA TGTGCCAGCAGCTTAGCGGGCACAGATACGCAGTATTTT CASSLAGTDTQYF
once TRBJ2-2 TRBV9 NA TGTGCCAGCAGCGTAGCTGAAGGGGGCACCGGGGAGCTGTTTTTT CASSVAEGGTGELFF